This T cell receptor beta chain was identified during a study of tumor and adjacent non-tumor tissue in lung cancer. The CDR3 totals 16 residues. Losses at the gene ends were 0 bases for V and 9 bases for J; bases not matched to a gene: 9. CDR1 and CDR2 (germline): MNHEY, SVGAGI. This sample's RNA came from whole unsorted tissue. Chemotherapy-naive patients with new lung cancer underwent thoracic surgery in China, August–late 2014. Three rounds of nested PCR, following a modified ARM-PCR protocol, produced the TCRbeta library. One entry per CDR3 protein, called by TCRdb with MiXCR from the multiplex PCR reads. Altogether tens of thousands of distinct CDR3 sequences are present, over 60% being singletons, with the ten largest covering roughly 9%. The study, taken as a whole, reports: Compared with tumor, normal lung showed significantly lower TCR diversity. Patients with more diverse tumor TCRs had worse survival.

About this clonotype itself: No antigen is known for it. Since no conserved phenylalanine or tryptophan closes the CDR3, a read error is the likely cause.

The sequencing input was lung tumor tissue. The chain employs TRBV6-5 and TRBJ2-2, with 8 nucleotides matching TRBD2. This receptor was taken from a woman in her forties with non-small cell lung cancer. CDR3 protein: CASSYSLGGRSWELFL. DNA for the CDR3: TGTGCCAGCAGTTACTCTCTCGGCGGGAGGTCCTGGGAGCTGTTTCTT.